Listed below are T cell receptor beta chains from one sample, sequenced in a study of immune heterogeneity within non-small cell lung tumors. TCRdb re-called the multiplex PCR reads through MiXCR, storing one row per CDR3 protein. The repertoire holds under 3,000 distinct CDR3 sequences, with 26% as singletons. The sample consisted of lung tumor tissue. All receptors come from a man between 50 and 59 years old with non-small cell lung cancer. The CDR3 runs from the conserved cysteine through the conserved F or W. D genes are given only for firm matches. Clone size appears in some rows only: once, few, many, or a class for an expanded clone.

d_call | clone_size | j_call | v_call | cdr3_aa | cdr3_nt
. | medium-sized | TRBJ1-1 | TRBV5-1 | CASSLAKVSEAFF | TGCGCCAGCAGCTTGGCCAAGGTATCTGAAGCTTTCTTT
TRBD1 | . | TRBJ2-7 | TRBV6-5 | CASSYSTRTGYEQYF | TGTGCCAGCAGTTACTCGACCCGGACAGGCTACGAGCAGTACTTC
. | medium-sized | TRBJ2-3 | TRBV18 | CASSPAGVERTDTQYF | TGTGCCAGCTCACCAGCAGGGGTGGAAAGGACAGATACGCAGTATTTT
TRBD2 | medium-sized | TRBJ2-1 | TRBV3-1 | CASSQDGGSGRLNNEQFF | TGTGCCAGCAGCCAAGATGGCGGTAGCGGGAGGCTCAACAATGAGCAGTTCTTC
TRBD1 | medium-sized | TRBJ2-7 | TRBV2 | CASSYGQDSYEQYF | TGTGCCAGCAGTTATGGACAGGACTCATACGAGCAGTACTTC
. | medium-sized | TRBJ1-4 | TRBV6-1 | CASSPRGPENEKLFF | TGTGCCAGCAGTCCCCGAGGACCAGAGAATGAAAAACTGTTTTTT
TRBD1 | . | TRBJ2-6 | TRBV7-8 | CASSFPGGSGANVLTF | TGTGCCAGCAGCTTCCCAGGGGGCTCTGGGGCCAACGTCCTGACTTTC
. | medium-sized | TRBJ2-4 | TRBV7-9 | CASSLTSGAVSRAKNIQYF | TGTGCCAGCAGCTTAACGTCTGGCGCAGTCAGCAGGGCCAAAAACATTCAGTACTTC
. | . | TRBJ2-7 | TRBV27 | CASSSRYSFHEQYF | TGTGCCAGCAGTTCCCGGTACAGTTTCCACGAGCAGTACTTC
. | medium-sized | TRBJ2-7 | TRBV2 | CASTVLYEQYF | TGTGCCAGCACCGTACTCTACGAGCAGTACTTC
. | medium-sized | TRBJ1-2 | TRBV4-1 | CASSQPLNTNYGYTF | TGCGCCAGCAGCCAACCTTTAAATACTAACTATGGCTACACCTTC
. | medium-sized | TRBJ1-2 | TRBV6-2/TRBV6-3 | CASSQNAPAGNYGYTF | TGTGCCAGCAGTCAGAATGCCCCCGCAGGGAACTATGGCTACACCTTC
. | . | TRBJ1-6 | TRBV6-1 | CASSARRSPLHF | TGTGCCAGCAGTGCGAGGAGGTCACCCCTCCACTTT
. | medium-sized | TRBJ2-2 | TRBV5-5 | CASSPRGWTGELFF | TGTGCCAGCAGCCCGAGGGGATGGACCGGGGAGCTGTTTTTT
. | medium-sized | TRBJ2-7 | TRBV6-1 | CASSFKMAYEQYF | TGTGCCAGCAGTTTCAAGATGGCCTACGAGCAGTACTTC
. | large | TRBJ2-7 | TRBV11-1 | CASSLRPAVSSYEQYF | TGTGCCAGCAGCTTACGGCCAGCGGTGAGCTCCTACGAGCAGTACTTC
. | . | TRBJ2-5 | TRBV3-1 | CASSQPEETQYF | TGTGCCAGCAGCCAACCGGAAGAGACCCAGTACTTC
. | many | TRBJ2-1 | TRBV5-1 | CASSSDSESYNEQFF | TGCGCCAGCAGCTCGGACAGCGAATCCTACAATGAGCAGTTCTTC
. | . | TRBJ2-3 | TRBV4-1 | CASSQSRGRGTDTQYF | TGCGCCAGCAGCCAGTCCAGGGGCCGGGGCACAGATACGCAGTATTTT
TRBD1 | many | TRBJ2-3 | TRBV28 | CASSPRAGGWVDTQYF | TGTGCCAGCAGCCCGAGGGCAGGGGGCTGGGTAGATACGCAGTATTTT
. | many | TRBJ2-3 | TRBV19 | CASSPEWGTDTQYF | TGTGCCAGTAGTCCCGAGTGGGGCACAGATACGCAGTATTTT
. | medium-sized | TRBJ1-1 | TRBV12-3/TRBV12-4 | CASSFGVTGGEAFF | TGTGCCAGCAGTTTTGGGGTAACCGGGGGAGAAGCTTTCTTT
. | medium-sized | TRBJ1-2 | TRBV20-1 | CSAEGVGNYGYTF | TGCAGTGCGGAGGGGGTAGGGAACTATGGCTACACCTTC
. | large | TRBJ2-7 | TRBV27 | CASAFAYEQYF | TGTGCCAGCGCGTTCGCCTACGAGCAGTACTTC
. | . | TRBJ2-7 | TRBV12-3/TRBV12-4 | CASSLQGPPYEQYF | TGTGCCAGCAGTTTACAGGGGCCCCCCTACGAGCAGTACTTC
. | few | TRBJ2-1 | TRBV6-2/TRBV6-3 | CASSSPFYNEQFF | TGTGCCAGCAGTTCCCCTTTCTACAATGAGCAGTTCTTC
TRBD1 | few | TRBJ2-3 | TRBV5-4 | CASSPTGDGRGDTQYF | TGTGCCAGCAGCCCGACAGGGGATGGCCGTGGAGATACGCAGTATTTT
TRBD1 | medium-sized | TRBJ2-3 | TRBV27 | CASTEDREDTQYF | TGTGCCAGCACCGAGGACAGGGAAGATACGCAGTATTTT
TRBD2 | medium-sized | TRBJ2-7 | TRBV7-2 | CASSPGTSHWEQYF | TGTGCCAGCAGCCCCGGGACTAGCCATTGGGAGCAGTACTTC
. | many | TRBJ2-1 | TRBV11-2 | CASSFSDRNEQFF | TGTGCCAGCAGCTTCTCGGACAGAAATGAGCAGTTCTTC
. | . | TRBJ1-2 | TRBV27 | CASSSEGNYGYTF | TGTGCCAGCAGTTCGGAAGGGAACTATGGCTACACCTTC
. | . | TRBJ2-1 | TRBV10-3 | CAISEQPPGDNEQFF | TGTGCCATCAGTGAGCAACCCCCCGGCGACAATGAGCAGTTCTTC
. | many | TRBJ2-7 | TRBV5-5 | CASSLVGDYEQYF | TGTGCCAGCAGCTTGGTAGGGGACTACGAGCAGTACTTC
. | few | TRBJ2-2 | TRBV5-1 | CASSYRQDTGELFF | TGCGCCAGCAGCTATCGCCAGGACACCGGGGAGCTGTTTTTT